Each of the 10 T cell receptor beta chains below was sequenced from the same sample in a study of blood T cells in healthy people across ages. Using a J-beta primer mix together with a sample-barcoded 5' primer, a second PCR was run for roughly 7 to 11 cycles. Each CDR3 protein gets one entry after TCRdb re-called the 5' RACE reads with MiXCR. This sample has about 1.7 million distinct CDR3 sequences; roughly 27% occur once, and the top ten carry 7% to 9%. The sequencing input was blood. The source is a woman in her twenties or thirties in good health.

In the case of this clonotype: An end of the junction does not agree with germline; a read error may underlie this. The V call is TRBV20-1, the J call TRBJ1-4; D not certain. CDR1 and CDR2 from the germline V gene are DFQATT and SNEGSKA (reference sequence). This CDR3 comprises 11 residues. The CDR3 sequence is CSAREDEKRFF. For the CDR3, the DNA is TGCAGTGCTAGGGAAGATGAAAAACGGTTTTTT.

The sample holds a few counts of this clonotype. This chain joins TRBV5-1 and TRBJ1-1, with D possibly TRBD1 on 5 matching bases. Germline V gene lookup returns CDR1 SGHRS and CDR2 YFSETQ. There are 13 residues in the CDR3. The germline V and J ends were trimmed by 5 bases and 8 bases, with 16 bases remaining between them. The CDR3 DNA sequence: TGCGCCAGCAGAGGGGTGGGACTTCCCGAAGCTTTCTTT. Translating gives CASRGVGLPEAFF.

In this sample, this clonotype turned up a few times. V is TRBV7-2 and J is TRBJ2-1; maybe TRBD2 (6 bases). Germline CDR1 is SGHTA and CDR2 is FQGNSA. The V and J ends lost 6 bases and 2 bases respectively, with 14 bases between them. The CDR3 has 15 amino acids. The CDR3 DNA sequence: TGTGCCAGCAGAAAAGGAATAGCGGCCTACAATGAGCAGTTCTTC. Protein sequence: CASRKGIAAYNEQFF.

The genes are TRBV9 and TRBJ1-2, with 7 bases fitting TRBD1. V shed 3 bases and J 7 bases; nucleotides not matched to a gene: 9. The CDR3 is made up of 14 amino acids. Germline assignment: CDR1 SGDLS and CDR2 YYNGEE. In DNA, the CDR3 is TGTGCCAGCAGCGCCCCCTGGGCAGGGGGTGGCTACACCTTC. This gives the protein CASSAPWAGGGYTF.

This rearrangement joins TRBV20-1 to TRBJ1-2; 7 bases map to TRBD1. In germline, CDR1 is DFQATT, CDR2 SNEGSKA (reference sequence). Germline trimming cut 7 bases from V and 0 bases from J; bases unmatched to any gene: 11. The CDR3 totals 15 residues. The CDR3 region has the DNA TGCAGTGTCCTTCATCGGACAGGCCCTAACTATGGCTACACCTTC. Translated: CSVLHRTGPNYGYTF.

Concerning this clonotype: Sequence at one end of the junction differs from germline and may be a read error. The chain employs TRBV10-3 and TRBJ2-5; TRBD2 matches 8 bases. This CDR3 comprises 20 residues. Germline CDR1 and CDR2: ENHRY and SYGVKD. CDR3 nucleotide sequence: TGTGACATCAGTGAGATCGTACTAGCGGAGGACGAGGGATACCAAGAGACCCAGTACTTC. This codes for CDISEIVLAEDEGYQETQYF.

This clonotype was counted a few times. This chain connects TRBV10-1 to TRBJ2-3; D may be TRBD1 (6 bases). The CDR3 loop spans 12 amino acids. Trimming cost V 5 bases and J 11 bases, with 14 bases left between them. From germline, CDR1 is WNHNN and CDR2 SYGVQD (reference sequence). CDR3 loop: CASSQQGVEQYF. The CDR3 DNA follows: TGCGCCAGCAGTCAACAGGGTGTTGAGCAGTATTTT.

This clonotype has a count of ten or more. The genes are TRBV7-2 and TRBJ2-5, with D unresolved. Germline assignment: CDR1 SGHTA and CDR2 FQGNSA. The V end lost 0 bases, the J end lost 5 bases, and 10 bases lay between the germline ends. This CDR3 has 14 residues. CDR3 amino acids: CASSLALYSETQYF. The CDR3 region has the DNA TGTGCCAGCAGCTTAGCGCTATACTCCGAGACCCAGTACTTC. The complete variable domain, with remaining parts taken from reference TRBV7-2 and TRBJ2-5, reads GAGVSQSPSNKVTEKGKDVELRCDPISGHTALYWYRQSLGQGLEFLIYFQGNSAPDKSGLPSDRFSAERTGGSVSTLTIQRTQQEDSAVYLCASSLALYSETQYFGPGTRLLVL.

This clonotype has just one count. At one end the junction does not follow the germline gene, possibly because of a read error. CDR3 sequence reads: CASRPGTSGTKNIRYF. The CDR3 DNA reads as TGTGCCAGCAGGCCCGGGACTAGCGGGACCAAAAACATTCGGTACTTC. The chain uses TRBV12-3 or TRBV12-4 and TRBJ2-4; 13 bases map to TRBD2. This CDR3 spans 16 amino acids.

The gene calls are TRBV12-5 and TRBJ2-4, with 9 bases that match TRBD1. The J call may be incorrect, as the DNA end agrees better with TRBJ2-7. The CDR3 has 17 residues. Germline loops: CDR1 LGHNT, CDR2 FRNRAP. CDR3 in amino acids: CASGLVLWGQGNYEQYF. For the CDR3, the DNA is TGTGCTAGTGGTTTGGTACTCTGGGGACAGGGTAACTACGAGCAGTACTTC.